This TCR beta chain was identified during a study of blood T cell repertoires in COVID-19. Overall study: Sites across the United States, Italy and Spain contributed samples from acute and convalescent COVID-19.

Authors' methods: Scientists estimated how many nucleated cells there were by amplifying reference gene primers. This table comes from immunoSEQ multiplex PCR, and its TCRdb copy is limited to in-frame clones, with some not included. That table gives V, J and clone size, and the DNA gave D and trimming. This table has about 180,000 clones, around 87% appearing once. The sequence came from a man aged 55-75 years with COVID-19, enrolled during active disease. The specimen sequenced was peripheral blood.

Here the CDR3 reads CASTSGKSSYEQYF. The CDR3 bases are TGTGCCAGCACCTCGGGGAAGAGCTCCTACGAGCAGTACTTC. The chain links TRBV6-4 to TRBJ2-7, with D maybe TRBD2 (5 bases). The CDR3 is made up of 14 amino acids. The V end lost 7 bases, the J end lost 0 bases, and 13 bases lay between the germline ends. CDR1 and CDR2 (germline): MRHNA, SNTAGT.